Following are 13 T cell receptor beta chains from one sample sequenced in a study of blood T cells in healthy people across ages. A J-beta primer mix and a sample-barcoded 5' primer were used in a second PCR of roughly 6 to 12 cycles. Each CDR3 protein gets one entry after TCRdb re-called the 5' RACE reads with MiXCR. The table has 1.6 million or so distinct CDR3 sequences, around 36% seen once. Sample: blood. These receptors came from a woman in her thirties in good health.

This sequence joins TRBV29-1 and TRBJ2-2; 7 positions agree with TRBD1. V lost 5 bases to trimming and J lost 4 bases; unmatched junction nucleotides: 7. The CDR3 loop spans 14 amino acids. Germline loops: CDR1 SQVTM, CDR2 ANQGSEA. The CDR3 region has the DNA TGCAGCGTTAAGAGGGGGCGAAGCACCGGGGAGCTGTTTTTT. It encodes CSVKRGRSTGELFF.

The J gene is TRBJ1-6, the V gene TRBV5-1; weak D call: TRBD1 (5 bases). CDR1 is SGHRS, CDR2 YFSETQ, per germline. The CDR3 extends over 13 amino acids. Between the trimmed V and J ends, which lost 6 bases and 8 bases, there was a span of 12 bases. The CDR3 region has the DNA TGCGCCAGCACGTACACCAGGGATTCACCCCTCCACTTT. Translation gives CASTYTRDSPLHF. The whole variable domain, filled in from reference TRBV5-1 and TRBJ1-6, reads KAGVTQTPRYLIKTRGQQVTLSCSPISGHRSVSWYQQTPGQGLQFLFEYFSETQRNKGNFPGRFSGRQFSNSRSEMNVSTLELGDSALYLCASTYTRDSPLHFGNGTRLTVT.

The chain couples TRBV30 to TRBJ2-1, with TRBD2 matching over 10 bases. Trimming removed 3 bases from V and 3 bases from J; junction bases left unmatched: 5. Looked up from germline, CDR1 is GTSNPN and CDR2 is SVGIG (reference sequence). CDR3 size: 15 residues. CDR3 amino acids: CAWSHSGGYYNEQFF. The CDR3 nucleotides are TGTGCCTGGAGCCATAGCGGGGGGTACTACAATGAGCAGTTCTTC.

This sequence joins TRBV18 and TRBJ2-3; 9 nucleotides match TRBD1. CDR3 length: 15 residues. With 3 bases clipped from V and 6 bases from J, the junction kept 7 bases outside the gene matches. Germline loops: CDR1 KGHSH, CDR2 LQKENI. CDR3 in amino acids: CASSPGQGPVDTQYF. The CDR3, as DNA: TGTGCCAGCTCACCGGGACAGGGCCCCGTTGATACGCAGTATTTT. Together with reference TRBV18 and TRBJ2-3, the CDR3 gives the full variable domain: NAGVMQNPRHLVRRRGQEARLRCSPMKGHSHVYWYRQLPEEGLKFMVYLQKENIIDESGMPKERFSAEFPKEGPSILRIQQVVRGDSAAYFCASSPGQGPVDTQYFGPGTRLTVL.

The DNA of the CDR3 is TGCAGCGTTTCTTTTCCAGGGGATCCTTACATGAACACTGAAGCTTTCTTT. Translated: CSVSFPGDPYMNTEAFF. The chain recombines TRBV29-1 with TRBJ1-1; maybe TRBD1 (6 bases). Germline V CDR1 and CDR2: SQVTM, ANQGSEA. This CDR3 is 17 amino acids long. V lost 5 bases and J lost 0, with 22 bases in between.

The chain carries TRBV28 and TRBJ1-1; maybe TRBD1 (5 bases). V was trimmed by 3 bases and J by 4 bases, leaving 15 bases between them. The CDR3 consists of 15 residues. Germline-derived CDR1 and CDR2 are MDHEN and SYDVKM. DNA of the CDR3: TGTGCCAGCAGTTTGGTCCCAGGGCAAGGCACTGAAGCTTTCTTT. It is translated as CASSLVPGQGTEAFF.

The rearrangement uses TRBV5-1 and TRBJ1-2, with D tentatively TRBD1 (5 bases). The CDR3 is 17 amino acids. Trimming took off 0 bases at V and 0 bases at J, with 15 bases between the two ends. Germline CDR1 and CDR2: SGHRS and YFSETQ. CDR3 coding DNA: TGCGCCAGCAGCTTGGCTGGGGCGACAGACCCTAACTATGGCTACACCTTC. Its translation is CASSLAGATDPNYGYTF. Looking up the rest from reference TRBV5-1 and TRBJ1-2 gives the full variable domain: KAGVTQTPRYLIKTRGQQVTLSCSPISGHRSVSWYQQTPGQGLQFLFEYFSETQRNKGNFPGRFSGRQFSNSRSEMNVSTLELGDSALYLCASSLAGATDPNYGYTFGSGTRLTVV.

This clonotype was counted between two and nine times. V gene TRBV20-1 combines with J gene TRBJ2-1, with D uncertain. CDR3 length: 13 residues. Germline V lookup: CDR1 DFQATT, CDR2 SNEGSKA (reference sequence). V lost 5 bases and J 9 bases, leaving 17 bases between the germline ends. CDR3: CSAGRQGSSEQFF. The CDR3 coding sequence is TGCAGTGCTGGCAGACAAGGTTCGAGTGAGCAGTTCTTC.

The chain is built from TRBV10-3 and TRBJ1-5; 10 bases align to TRBD1. Germline CDR1 and CDR2: ENHRY and SYGVKD. The CDR3 is 17 residues long. V shed 2 bases, J shed 2 bases, and the junction held 6 bases outside the gene matches. The DNA for the CDR3 is TGTGCCATCAGTGAGAGAAGGACAGGGGGGGGCAATCAGCCCCAGCATTTT. Its translation is CAISERRTGGGNQPQHF.

At least ten counts were recorded for this clonotype. Germline and junction disagree at one end, which may indicate a read error. The chain joins TRBV4-1 to TRBJ2-7; D gene ambiguous. Germline V CDR1 and CDR2: MGHRA, YSYEKL. This CDR3 is 13 amino acids long. The CDR3 reads CASSQGGTYEQYF. The CDR3, as DNA: TGTGCCAGCAGCCAAGGTGGGACCTACGAGCAGTACTTC.

The gene calls are TRBV6-6 and TRBJ2-3; a weak D match, TRBD2 (6 bases). V lost 8 bases and J lost 0, with 15 bases in between. Germline CDR1 MNHNY, CDR2 SVGAGI (reference sequence). The CDR3 loop spans 15 amino acids. The CDR3 sequence is CASHRDFPSTDTQYF. DNA for the CDR3: TGTGCCAGCCACCGGGACTTCCCGAGCACAGATACGCAGTATTTT.

The J gene is TRBJ2-5, the V gene TRBV11-3; 13 nucleotides agree with TRBD2. Germline assignment: CDR1 SGHNT and CDR2 YENEEA. This CDR3 region has 16 residues. Germline trimming cut 5 bases from V and 3 bases from J; bases unmatched to any gene: 6. The CDR3 spells CASSQRTSGGKETQYF. Here the CDR3 DNA reads TGTGCCAGCAGCCAAAGGACTAGCGGGGGTAAAGAGACCCAGTACTTC.

This clonotype was seen only a few times. The V call is TRBV2, the J call TRBJ2-7, with 9 bases fitting TRBD2. CDR1 and CDR2 (germline): SNHLY, FYNNEI. J gave up 2 bases and V 4 bases, and 6 bases lay outside the gene matches. This CDR3 comprises 15 residues. The CDR3 DNA reads TGTGCCAGCAGTGCCAGCGGGGGGCCAACCTACGAGCAGTACTTC. Protein: CASSASGGPTYEQYF.